The rows below give T cell receptor beta chains drawn from one sample of a study of blood T cell repertoires in COVID-19. Method: immunoSEQ multiplex PCR; TCRdb's copy keeps in-frame clones and lacks some. In the table there are around 220,000 clones, approximately 90% of which are singletons. Sequences were obtained from peripheral blood. These receptor sequences come from a woman aged 45-59 years with COVID-19, enrolled during active disease. The CDR3 runs from the conserved cysteine through the conserved F or W.

TRBV14	TRBJ2-3	CASSQYSTDTQYF
TRBV2	TRBJ2-1	CASSEAQGTSYNEQFF
TRBV30	TRBJ1-1	CALSGSLGHRNTEAFF
TRBV30	TRBJ2-3	CAWSFGGGGADTQYF
TRBV2	TRBJ2-3	CASSDSTTRAGIRDTQYF
TRBV20-1	TRBJ2-5	CSSWWRETQYF
TRBV10-1	TRBJ2-2	CASSETGLMNTGELFF
TRBV11-3	TRBJ1-3	CASSPGQGPGNTIYF
TRBV28	TRBJ1-5	CASSLWVGSQPQHF
TRBV5-1	TRBJ2-5	CASSFEEEWRKETQYF
TRBV19	TRBJ1-2	CASSIAGLYGYTF
TRBV19	TRBJ2-5	CASSIGTLQETQYF
TRBV7-3	TRBJ2-2	CASSPQGGYTGELFF
TRBV10-2	TRBJ2-7	CASSPLAGGVGEQYF
TRBV30	TRBJ1-4	CAWRGRDATNEKLFF
TRBV19	TRBJ1-4	CASRQGEKLFF